These T cell receptor beta chains were read from a single sample in a study of cytomegalovirus exposure and HLA in healthy donors. Generated by immunoSEQ multiplex PCR, the TCRdb table keeps only in-frame clones and is missing some. The table records some 140,000 clones, about 86% of them present only once. The sample consisted of PBMCs. All receptors derive from a young woman in good health and CMV-seronegative. Each CDR3 is given with its conserved first and last residue. The D gene is left open where the match is weak. Rows may omit the clone size; those that give it use once, few, many or a size class.

size | J | V | D | DNA | CDR3
. | TRBJ2-1 | TRBV4-1 | TRBD2 | TGCGCCAGCAGCCAAGACCGGGGACTACTAATAAACAATGAGCAGTTCTTC | CASSQDRGLLINNEQFF
. | TRBJ2-7 | TRBV5-4 | . | TGTGCCAGCAGCCGGGACTTAGGCGACTACGAGCAGTACTTC | CASSRDLGDYEQYF
once | TRBJ2-1 | TRBV7-9 | TRBD1 | TGTGCCAGCAGCCCCACCGGGTTCCGGGACAGGGGTTCTAATGAGCAGTTCTTC | CASSPTGFRDRGSNEQFF
. | TRBJ2-7 | TRBV4-2 | TRBD2 | TGTGCCAGCAGCCAAGACTCCCTATCTTGGACTAGCGGGAGCTACGAGCAGTACTTC | CASSQDSLSWTSGSYEQYF
once | TRBJ1-1 | TRBV6-4 | . | TGTGCCAGCAGGAGCAGGGGTGGAAACACTGAAGCTTTCTTT | CASRSRGGNTEAFF
. | TRBJ1-5 | TRBV7-2 | . | TGTGCCAGCAGCTTCACGCAGTACAATCAGCCCCAGCATTTT | CASSFTQYNQPQHF
. | TRBJ1-1 | TRBV28 | . | TGTGCCAGCAATTTACTTATCGGGGGTGCTGAAGCTTTCTTT | CASNLLIGGAEAFF
. | TRBJ2-1 | TRBV18 | TRBD2 | TGTGCCAGCTCACTAAACCAGGCAGGGGGGACTAGCGGGGGATTGTCCTACAATGAGCAGTTCTTC | CASSLNQAGGTSGGLSYNEQFF
. | TRBJ1-2 | TRBV7-2 | . | TGTGCCAGCAGCCTCACAGCTAATGGTGGCTACACCTTC | CASSLTANGGYTF
. | TRBJ2-3 | TRBV7-9 | . | TGTGCCAGCAGCTTAGGACTAGGGACTGATACGCAGTATTTT | CASSLGLGTDTQYF
few | TRBJ2-1 | TRBV10-3 | . | TGTGCCATCAGGGTCACCCCGAACTCGGCGGCCTCTTACAATGAGCAGTTCTTC | CAIRVTPNSAASYNEQFF
. | TRBJ1-2 | TRBV6-5 | . | TGTGCCAGCAGTTACAGCTCGGGGGGTAACTATGGCTACACCTTC | CASSYSSGGNYGYTF
. | TRBJ1-5 | TRBV2 | . | TGTGCCAGCAGTGAGGTACCGGAGGACGAGCCCCAGCATTTT | CASSEVPEDEPQHF
few | TRBJ2-7 | TRBV6-1 | TRBD2 | TGTGCCAGCAGTAGGACTAGCGGGAGTGTCTACGAGCAGTACTTC | CASSRTSGSVYEQYF
. | TRBJ1-1 | TRBV13 | . | TGTGCCAGCAGTCTACACCCACAGGTGACGAACACTGAAGCTTTCTTT | CASSLHPQVTNTEAFF
. | TRBJ2-1 | TRBV6-6 | . | TGTGCCAGCAGCCTCCCGTCGGGGAGCTCCTACAATGAGCAGTTCTTC | CASSLPSGSSYNEQFF
. | TRBJ2-2 | TRBV15 | TRBD1 | TGTGCCACCAGCAGGGCCAACAGGGGGCATAAAAACACCGGGGAGCTGTTTTTT | CATSRANRGHKNTGELFF
few | TRBJ2-5 | TRBV9 | . | TGTGCCAGCAGCGTAGGTGATTGGGGCGGGGCGGGAGAGACCCAGTACTTC | CASSVGDWGGAGETQYF
. | TRBJ2-1 | TRBV6-6 | TRBD1 | TGTGCCAGCAGGGGTGATCAGGGGGCTCACGATGAGCAGTTCTTC | CASRGDQGAHDEQFF
few | TRBJ2-7 | TRBV11-2 | . | TGTGCCAGCACCCATCCCTCGAGGTACGAGCAGTACTTC | CASTHPSRYEQYF
. | TRBJ2-7 | TRBV9 | TRBD2 | TGTGCCAGCAGCTTGGGACTAGCGGGAGGGCCTGCTTACGAGCAGTACTTC | CASSLGLAGGPAYEQYF
once | TRBJ1-4 | TRBV2 | TRBD1 | TGTGCCAGCAGTGACGTGCAGGGGGCAACTAATGAAAAACTGTTTTTT | CASSDVQGATNEKLFF
. | TRBJ2-7 | TRBV10-3 | TRBD2 | TGTGCCATCAGGGCGGGAGTGGAGTCGTACGAGCAGTACTTC | CAIRAGVESYEQYF
. | TRBJ2-3 | TRBV28 | . | TGTGCCAGCAGCCCTAGCACAGATACGCAGTATTTT | CASSPSTDTQYF
. | TRBJ1-4 | TRBV9 | TRBD1 | TGTGCCAGCAGCGTACCCGACAGGGGTTCGACTAATGAAAAACTGTTTTTT | CASSVPDRGSTNEKLFF
. | TRBJ1-5 | TRBV28 | TRBD1 | TGTGCCAGCAGGTCTCGGACAGGGGCCGGGCGTTATCAGCCCCAGCATTTT | CASRSRTGAGRYQPQHF
. | TRBJ2-2 | TRBV15 | TRBD1 | TGTGCCACCAGCGGACACAGGGGGAACACCGGGGAGCTGTTTTTT | CATSGHRGNTGELFF
. | TRBJ2-3 | TRBV9 | TRBD1 | TGTGCCAGCAGCTCAAATTTACAGGGGAGCACAGATACGCAGTATTTT | CASSSNLQGSTDTQYF
. | TRBJ1-1 | TRBV27 | . | TGTGCCAGCAGTTGGGGACTGCCGAACACTGAAGCTTTCTTT | CASSWGLPNTEAFF
. | TRBJ2-1 | TRBV7-2 | TRBD1 | TGTGCCAGCAGCACAAGGACAGGGGCCAATGAGCAGTTCTTC | CASSTRTGANEQFF
. | TRBJ2-7 | TRBV29-1 | . | TGCAGCGTTGTGGTGAGACTTACCCCCTACGAGCAGTACTTC | CSVVVRLTPYEQYF
. | TRBJ2-7 | TRBV9 | TRBD1 | TGTGCCAGCAGCGAGGGACAGGGAGCGAACGAGCAGTACTTC | CASSEGQGANEQYF
few | TRBJ2-7 | TRBV18 | . | TGTGCCAGCTCACCTACGGGAACCGGGCGTGAGGAGCAGTACTTC | CASSPTGTGREEQYF
. | TRBJ2-1 | TRBV11-2 | . | TGTGCCAGCAACTTCCGGGCGGGGAATGAGCAGTTCTTC | CASNFRAGNEQFF
. | TRBJ1-2 | TRBV11-2 | . | TGTGCCAGCAGCTTAGATCGGGTCGGCGGGCCGAGGTATGGCTACACCTTC | CASSLDRVGGPRYGYTF
. | TRBJ1-5 | TRBV27 | TRBD1 | TGTGCCAGCAGTTCCGGGACAGCCAATCAGCCCCAGCATTTT | CASSSGTANQPQHF
once | TRBJ1-1 | TRBV7-8 | . | TGTGCCAGCAGCTTTTATTTGAACACTGAAGCTTTCTTT | CASSFYLNTEAFF